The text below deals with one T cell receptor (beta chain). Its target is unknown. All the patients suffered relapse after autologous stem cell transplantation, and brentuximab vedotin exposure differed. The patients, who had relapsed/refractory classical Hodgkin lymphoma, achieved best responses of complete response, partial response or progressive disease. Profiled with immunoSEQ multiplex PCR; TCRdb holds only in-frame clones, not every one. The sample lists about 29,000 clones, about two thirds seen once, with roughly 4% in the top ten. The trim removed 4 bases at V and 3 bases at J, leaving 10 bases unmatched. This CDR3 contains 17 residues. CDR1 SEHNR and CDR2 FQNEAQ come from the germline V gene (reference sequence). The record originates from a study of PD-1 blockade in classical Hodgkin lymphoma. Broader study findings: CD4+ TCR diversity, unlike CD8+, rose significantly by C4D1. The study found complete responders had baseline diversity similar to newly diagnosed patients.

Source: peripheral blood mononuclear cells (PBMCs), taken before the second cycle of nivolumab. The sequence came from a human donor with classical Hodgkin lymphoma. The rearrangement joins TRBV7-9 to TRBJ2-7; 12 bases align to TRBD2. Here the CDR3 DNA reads TGTGCCAGCAGCTACCATTCTAGCGGGGGGGATTACTACGAGCAGTACTTC. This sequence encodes CASSYHSSGGDYYEQYF.